Listed here are 30 T cell receptor beta chains from one sample, sequenced in a study of neurological immune-mediated disorders. TCRdb passed the 5' RACE reads through MiXCR, listing each CDR3 protein once. In the table there are 35,000 to 40,000 distinct CDR3 sequences, 2% to 3% of which are singletons. The specimen sequenced was PBMCs. The receptors come from a man aged 50 to 59 with multiple sclerosis.

The sample holds many counts of this clonotype. Here the CDR3 DNA reads TGCAGTGCTAGAGATATCCAGGGCGGGCCTAATCAGCCCCAGCATTTT. This gives the protein CSARDIQGGPNQPQHF. This rearrangement joins TRBV20-1 to TRBJ1-5, with D possibly TRBD1 on 5 matching bases. Trimming took 0 bases from V and 4 from J, leaving 16 bases between them. This CDR3 has 16 residues. From germline, CDR1 is DFQATT and CDR2 SNEGSKA (reference sequence).

The chain joins TRBV18 to TRBJ1-4; D is possibly TRBD1 (5 bases). Germline V lookup: CDR1 KGHSH, CDR2 LQKENI. V lost 1 base and J 7 bases, leaving 19 bases between the germline ends. The CDR3 runs to 17 residues. The CDR3 nucleotides read TGTGCCAGCTCACCACTCGCCAGGGAGCTTCAGGGTGAAAAACTGTTTTTT. This gives the protein CASSPLARELQGEKLFF. The full variable domain, with the rest looked up from reference TRBV18 and TRBJ1-4, is NAGVMQNPRHLVRRRGQEARLRCSPMKGHSHVYWYRQLPEEGLKFMVYLQKENIIDESGMPKERFSAEFPKEGPSILRIQQVVRGDSAAYFCASSPLARELQGEKLFFGSGTQLSVL.

This clonotype appeared many times. The V and J genes are TRBV18 and TRBJ2-7; TRBD1 agrees at 7 bases. Germline lookup yields CDR1 KGHSH and CDR2 LQKENI. The CDR3 length is 14 residues. V dropped 3 bases and J dropped 2; count of bases not matched to a gene: 4. Written as DNA, the CDR3 is TGTGCCAGCTCACCCCGACAGGGAACCTACGAGCAGTACTTC. Its translation: CASSPRQGTYEQYF.

This clonotype was found many times. The V call is TRBV27, the J call TRBJ1-5; D possibly corresponds to TRBD1 (6 bases). CDR1 and CDR2 (germline): MNHEY, SMNVEV (reference sequence). The CDR3 consists of 15 residues. Trimming removed 5 bases from V and 7 bases from J, with 18 bases in between. The CDR3 DNA sequence: TGTGCCAGCAGTCCTGCGTGGGGGGCAAGACAGCCCCAGCATTTT. This codes for CASSPAWGARQPQHF.

This clonotype was observed at least ten times. The V gene is TRBV5-4, the J gene TRBJ1-2; weak D call: TRBD1 (5 bases). This CDR3 region has 14 residues. V was shortened by 5 bases and J by 0 bases, with 11 bases between the two germline ends. Germline V gene data show CDR1 as SGHNT and CDR2 as YYREEE (reference sequence). DNA of the CDR3: TGTGCCAGCAGTCCCACAGGTCCTAACTATGGCTACACCTTC. Translated, it gives CASSPTGPNYGYTF. The full variable domain, completed using reference TRBV5-4 and TRBJ1-2, is ETGVTQSPTHLIKTRGQQVTLRCSSQSGHNTVSWYQQALGQGPQFIFQYYREEENGRGNFPPRFSGLQFPNYSSELNVNALELDDSALYLCASSPTGPNYGYTFGSGTRLTVV.

Many counts were recorded for this clonotype. The chain employs TRBV7-8 and TRBJ2-5, with D unclear. Germline V gives CDR1 SGHVS, CDR2 FQNEAQ. V lost 5 bases to trimming and J lost 0 bases, with 4 bases between them. This CDR3 region has 12 residues. The DNA of the CDR3 is TGTGCCAGCAGCCCGCACCAAGAGACCCAGTACTTC. This codes for CASSPHQETQYF.

This clonotype has ten or more counts. The chain employs TRBV12-3 or TRBV12-4 and TRBJ1-1, with 10 bases that match TRBD1. V lost 6 bases, J lost 4 bases, and 8 bases stayed unmatched. There are 15 residues in the CDR3. In DNA, the CDR3 is TGTGCCAGCAGCGACAGGGGGCGAAGGGTCACTGAAGCTTTCTTT. Translated, it gives CASSDRGRRVTEAFF.

This clonotype was found many times. The CDR3 DNA is TGCGCCAGCAGCTTGGAAGGACAAAACATTCAGTACTTC. It is translated as CASSLEGQNIQYF. This sequence joins TRBV5-1 and TRBJ2-4; D uncertain. The V end was cut by 0 bases, the J end by 5 bases, with 6 bases between. Germline CDR1 and CDR2: SGHRS and YFSETQ. The CDR3 is 13 amino acids.

This clonotype showed up many times. The chain employs TRBV6-6 and TRBJ2-3; D possibly corresponds to TRBD2 (7 bases). The germline V gene has CDR1 MNHNY and CDR2 SVGAGI (reference sequence). The CDR3 has 17 residues. The V end lost 6 bases, the J end lost 1 base, and 20 bases lay between the germline ends. The CDR3 region has the DNA TGTGCCAGCAGCCGAACGTCGGGGGGCCTCCGCACAGATACGCAGTATTTT. Translated, it gives CASSRTSGGLRTDTQYF.

The sample holds many counts of this clonotype. The chain has TRBV18 and TRBJ1-6; tentative D call: TRBD1 (6 bases). CDR1 and CDR2 (germline): KGHSH, LQKENI. The CDR3 runs 14 residues. V was shortened by 8 bases and J by 5 bases, with 13 bases between the two germline ends. The CDR3 protein is CASRGGGHNSPLHF. The DNA for the CDR3 is TGTGCCAGCCGAGGGGGGGGTCATAATTCACCCCTCCACTTT.

This clonotype was seen at least ten times. This chain links TRBV7-2 with TRBJ1-6; 7 bases are shared with TRBD1. The CDR3 runs 14 residues. CDR1 SGHTA and CDR2 FQGNSA come from the germline V gene. V lost 5 bases to trimming and J lost 13 bases; unmatched junction nucleotides: 11. For the CDR3, the DNA is TGTGCCAGCAGCCCCGGGGGGCAGGGGGGTCCCCTCCACTTT. Residues: CASSPGGQGGPLHF.

This clonotype was detected many times. The rearrangement joins TRBV18 to TRBJ1-1; D gene uncertain. In germline, CDR1 is KGHSH, CDR2 LQKENI. V lost 1 base to trimming and J lost 1 base, with 7 bases between them. The CDR3 runs 14 residues. This chain's CDR3 is CASSPQEPNTEAFF. The CDR3 DNA sequence: TGTGCCAGCTCACCACAGGAACCGAACACTGAAGCTTTCTTT.

This clonotype was recorded at least ten times. The rearrangement joins TRBV6-5 to TRBJ2-7, with TRBD1 identical over 10 bases. The ends lost 5 bases at V and 1 base at J; junction bases unmatched: 5. The CDR3 contains 15 residues. Per germline, CDR1 MNHEY and CDR2 SVGAGI. Here the CDR3 DNA reads TGTGCCAGCAGTCGAGACAGGGGGCAATCCTACGAGCAGTACTTC. Its protein is CASSRDRGQSYEQYF.

A note on this clonotype: A clone one base away is much larger, so this may be a read error. The chain uses TRBV5-1 and TRBJ2-7; D is ambiguous. The CDR3 runs to 13 residues. Germline loops: CDR1 SGHRS, CDR2 YFSETQ. CDR3 in DNA: TGCGCCAACAGCTTGGCTCCCACCGGGGAGCAGTACTTC. Its translation is CANSLAPTGEQYF.

This clonotype was seen many times. This chain uses TRBV6-2 or TRBV6-3 with TRBJ2-3; possible D gene TRBD1, 5 bases. V was pared by 6 bases and J by 7 bases, with 17 bases between. Germline CDR1 MNHEY, CDR2 SVGEGT. The CDR3 has 14 amino acids. CDR3 nucleotides: TGTGCCAGCAGAGATCCCGGACAAATCTATACGCAGTATTTT. It codes for CASRDPGQIYTQYF.

This clonotype occurred many times. The rearrangement links TRBV5-1 to TRBJ1-3; 7 nucleotides match TRBD1. Germline V gives CDR1 SGHRS, CDR2 YFSETQ. The junction had 5 bases not matched to a gene; V was cut back by 0 bases and J by 2 bases. The CDR3 covers 16 residues. The CDR3 DNA is TGCGCCAGCAGCTTGGGACAGGGCATGGCTGGAAACACCATATATTTT. This codes for CASSLGQGMAGNTIYF.

The table lists this clonotype with many counts. This sequence joins TRBV20-1 and TRBJ2-3, with 8 bases that match TRBD2. Germline V gene lookup returns CDR1 DFQATT and CDR2 SNEGSKA (reference sequence). After removal of 3 bases from V and 5 bases from J, the junction contained 22 bases not matched to a gene. This CDR3 is built from 19 residues. The CDR3 DNA reads TGCAGTGCTAGTAGCCCCCTCCAACATCGGGGGGGGGTGAGAGATACGCAGTATTTT. Protein: CSASSPLQHRGGVRDTQYF.

This clonotype was seen a few times. The chain links TRBV3-1 to TRBJ2-3, with a tentative D call TRBD1 (5 bases). V was cut by 5 bases and J by 0 bases, with 9 bases left in between. This CDR3 region has 14 residues. Germline-derived CDR1 and CDR2 are LGHDT and YNNKEL (reference sequence). CDR3 DNA: TGTGCCAGCAGCAGGACACCGAGCACAGATACGCAGTATTTT. Translating gives CASSRTPSTDTQYF.

This clonotype has a count of ten or more. The rearrangement links TRBV7-9 to TRBJ1-4; a weak D match, TRBD1 (5 bases). Between the trimmed V and J ends, which lost 5 bases and 2 bases, there was a span of 9 bases. Germline V lookup: CDR1 SEHNR, CDR2 FQNEAQ (reference sequence). This CDR3 contains 14 residues. The CDR3 sequence is CASSVDSTNEKLFF. In DNA form, the CDR3 reads TGTGCCAGCAGCGTTGACAGCACTAATGAAAAACTGTTTTTT.

This clonotype is medium-sized in the sample. The genes are TRBV11-2 and TRBJ2-1; D unresolved. The CDR3 has 12 residues. Trimming shortened V by 2 bases and J by 3 bases, and 2 bases separated the two germline ends. CDR1 SGHAT and CDR2 FQNNGV come from the germline V gene. This chain's CDR3 is CASSLLYNEQFF. The CDR3 DNA is TGTGCCAGCAGCTTACTCTACAATGAGCAGTTCTTC.

Comment on this clonotype: This may be a read error, as it is one base from a much larger clone. The chain links TRBV5-6 to TRBJ2-4, with D possibly TRBD2 on 7 matching bases. The CDR3 has 16 residues. Trimming stripped 1 base from V and 3 bases from J, with 14 bases between. Germline V lookup: CDR1 SGHDT, CDR2 YYEEEE. The CDR3 nucleotides read TGTGCCAGCAGCTTGCAGGGGAGGGTCAGCAAAAACATTCAGTACTTC. Its translation is CASSLQGRVSKNIQYF.

As to this clonotype: A much more abundant neighbour one base away suggests this may be a read error. Given the absence of the conserved phenylalanine or tryptophan at the CDR3 end, a read error is likely. The chain uses TRBV5-1 and TRBJ2-3, with D perhaps matching TRBD1 or TRBD2 (5 bases each). CDR3 size: 16 residues. Germline V lookup: CDR1 SGHRS, CDR2 YFSETQ. Trimming removed 4 bases at V and 4 bases at J, with 19 bases between. The CDR3 sequence: CASSELDGAGPDTQYL. CDR3 bases: TGCGCCAGCAGCGAGCTTGACGGGGCAGGGCCAGATACGCAGTATTTG.

This clonotype was recorded at least ten times. The genes are TRBV7-3 and TRBJ1-1; D is uncertain. Trimming left V 4 bases short and J 0 bases short, with 6 bases between. This CDR3 spans 13 amino acids. Germline V lookup: CDR1 SGHTA, CDR2 FQGTGA. The CDR3 loop reads CASSSSVNTEAFF. Written as DNA, the CDR3 is TGTGCCAGCAGCTCTTCGGTGAACACTGAAGCTTTCTTT.

The sample holds many counts of this clonotype. CDR3 DNA: TGCAGTGCTAGAATTGGACAGGGGGCTTTCAAGCCCCAGCATTTT. It codes for CSARIGQGAFKPQHF. The rearrangement links TRBV20-1 to TRBJ1-5, with 11 bases fitting TRBD1. CDR1 is DFQATT, CDR2 SNEGSKA, per germline (reference sequence). The junction had 8 bases not matched to a gene; V was cut back by 2 bases and J by 8 bases. The CDR3 has 15 amino acids.

In this sample, this clonotype turned up many times. This sequence joins TRBV5-1 and TRBJ1-4; D ambiguous. V dropped 0 bases and J dropped 7 bases, with 13 bases sitting between them. In germline, CDR1 is SGHRS, CDR2 YFSETQ. The CDR3 is made up of 15 amino acids. Here the CDR3 reads CASSLGTLESEKLFF. The CDR3 region has the DNA TGCGCCAGCAGCTTGGGAACCCTCGAGAGTGAAAAACTGTTTTTT.

This clonotype was detected many times. The chain carries TRBV27 and TRBJ1-6; the match to TRBD1 covers 7 bases. The CDR3 is made up of 16 amino acids. The V gene's germline CDR1 is MNHEY and CDR2 SMNVEV (reference sequence). V shed 9 bases and J 4 bases; nucleotides not matched to a gene: 12. CDR3 nucleotide sequence: TGTGCCAGAGCGACGGACAGGCTGGGATATAATTCACCCCTCCACTTT. Translation gives CARATDRLGYNSPLHF.

The table lists this clonotype with many counts. The V call is TRBV29-1, the J call TRBJ2-1; TRBD1 might be the D (6 bases). This CDR3 has 11 amino acids. V shed 8 bases and J shed 8 bases, with 13 bases lying between them. From germline, CDR1 is SQVTM and CDR2 ANQGSEA. CDR3 coding DNA: TGCAGCTCGCAACAGGGCTATGAGCAGTTCTTC. This sequence encodes CSSQQGYEQFF.

This clonotype was seen repeatedly, ten times or more. The chain employs TRBV7-2 and TRBJ2-7; the D gene is possibly TRBD1 (6 bases). From germline, CDR1 is SGHTA and CDR2 FQGNSA. The CDR3 is 16 residues long. V gave up 1 base and J gave up 0 bases, with 13 bases separating them. CDR3 sequence (DNA): TGTGCCAGCAGCTTAGGCCCCCGGACAGACTCCTACGAGCAGTACTTC. Translation: CASSLGPRTDSYEQYF.

This clonotype was counted ten times or more. The gene calls are TRBV7-3 and TRBJ1-1; D call uncertain. Germline CDR1 and CDR2: SGHTA and FQGTGA. Trimming removed 1 base from V and 4 bases from J, with 10 bases in between. The CDR3 is 14 amino acids. The CDR3 region is CASSLRGGSTEAFF. CDR3 nucleotide sequence: TGTGCCAGCAGCTTAAGGGGAGGTAGCACTGAAGCTTTCTTT. Complete variable domain (other parts from reference TRBV7-3 and TRBJ1-1): GAGVSQTPSNKVTEKGKYVELRCDPISGHTALYWYRQSLGQGPEFLIYFQGTGAADDSGLPNDRFFAVRPEGSVSTLKIQRTERGDSAVYLCASSLRGGSTEAFFGQGTRLTVV.

This clonotype was seen at least ten times. The chain has TRBV7-2 and TRBJ1-1; D uncertain. CDR1 is SGHTA, CDR2 FQGNSA, per germline. This CDR3 comprises 14 residues. Trimming cost V 3 bases and J 4 bases, with 12 bases left between them. The CDR3 protein is CASSLNSLGTEAFF. In nucleotides, the CDR3 is TGTGCCAGCAGCTTGAACAGCTTGGGCACTGAAGCTTTCTTT.